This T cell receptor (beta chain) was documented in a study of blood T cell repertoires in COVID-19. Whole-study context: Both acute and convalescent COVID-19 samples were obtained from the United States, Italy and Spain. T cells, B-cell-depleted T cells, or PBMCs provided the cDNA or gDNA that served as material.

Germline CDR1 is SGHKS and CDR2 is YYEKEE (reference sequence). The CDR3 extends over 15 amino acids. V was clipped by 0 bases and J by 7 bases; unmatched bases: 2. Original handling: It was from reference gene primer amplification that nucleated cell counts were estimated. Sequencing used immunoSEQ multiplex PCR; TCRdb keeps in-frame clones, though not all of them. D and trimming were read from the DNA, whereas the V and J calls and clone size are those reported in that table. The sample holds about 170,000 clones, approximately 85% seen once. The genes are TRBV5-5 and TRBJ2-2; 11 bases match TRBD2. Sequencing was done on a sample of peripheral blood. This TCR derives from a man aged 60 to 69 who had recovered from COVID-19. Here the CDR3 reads CASSLVGLAVGELFF. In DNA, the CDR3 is TGTGCCAGCAGCTTGGTGGGACTAGCGGTCGGGGAGCTGTTTTTT.